This T cell receptor (beta chain) was captured in a study of cytomegalovirus exposure and HLA in healthy donors. In the study overall: An earlier analysis identified 120 million or so unique TCR beta sequences in about 180 million T cells. Whole-study results and caveats: A previous analysis found most TCR beta V segments productive roughly 87% or roughly 30% of the time.

This CDR3 is built from 14 residues. CDR1 and CDR2 from the germline V gene are SGHAT and FQNNGV. V shed 3 bases, J shed 3 bases, and the junction held 5 bases outside the gene matches. 60 Vbeta and 13 Jbeta primers were used in PCR. Some clones are missing from TCRdb's copy, which holds only in-frame ones; the method was immunoSEQ multiplex PCR. The sample records approximately 120,000 clones, 70% to 85% being singletons. Notes on this clone: As yet, its antigen is unknown.

The V and J genes are TRBV11-2 and TRBJ2-7; 7 positions agree with TRBD1. This clonotype was obtained from a woman in her 40s in good health and CMV-seropositive. The sample was PBMCs. The CDR3 coding sequence is TGTGCCAGCAGCTTGGTCGGGACAGACTACGAGCAGTACTTC. Its translation: CASSLVGTDYEQYF.